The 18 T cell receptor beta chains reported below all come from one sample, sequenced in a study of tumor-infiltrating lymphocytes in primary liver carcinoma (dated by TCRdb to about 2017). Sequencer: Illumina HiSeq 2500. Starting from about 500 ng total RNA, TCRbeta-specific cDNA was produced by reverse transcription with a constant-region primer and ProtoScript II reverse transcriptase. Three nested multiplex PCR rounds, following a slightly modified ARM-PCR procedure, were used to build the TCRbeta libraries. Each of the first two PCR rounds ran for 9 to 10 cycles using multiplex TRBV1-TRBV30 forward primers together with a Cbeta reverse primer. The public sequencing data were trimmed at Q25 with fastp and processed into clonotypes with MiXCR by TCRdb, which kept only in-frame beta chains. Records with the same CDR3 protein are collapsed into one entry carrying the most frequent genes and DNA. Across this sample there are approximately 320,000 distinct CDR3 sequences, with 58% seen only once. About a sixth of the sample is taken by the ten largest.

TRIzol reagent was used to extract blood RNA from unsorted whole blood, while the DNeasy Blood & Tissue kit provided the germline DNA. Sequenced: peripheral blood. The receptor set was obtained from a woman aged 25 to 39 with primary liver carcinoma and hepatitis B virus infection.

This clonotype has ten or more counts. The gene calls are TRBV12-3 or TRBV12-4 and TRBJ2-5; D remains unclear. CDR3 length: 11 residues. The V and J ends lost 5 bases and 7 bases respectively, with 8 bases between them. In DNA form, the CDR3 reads TGTGCCAGCAGTATTAGAGGGACCCAGTACTTC. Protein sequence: CASSIRGTQYF.

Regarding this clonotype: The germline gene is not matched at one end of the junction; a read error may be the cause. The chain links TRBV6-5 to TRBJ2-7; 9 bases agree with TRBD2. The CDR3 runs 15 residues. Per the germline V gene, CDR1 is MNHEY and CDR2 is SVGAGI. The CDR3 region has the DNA TGTGCCAGCAGTTACACACTAGCGGGCCCCTACGAGCACTACTTC. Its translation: CASSYTLAGPYEHYF.

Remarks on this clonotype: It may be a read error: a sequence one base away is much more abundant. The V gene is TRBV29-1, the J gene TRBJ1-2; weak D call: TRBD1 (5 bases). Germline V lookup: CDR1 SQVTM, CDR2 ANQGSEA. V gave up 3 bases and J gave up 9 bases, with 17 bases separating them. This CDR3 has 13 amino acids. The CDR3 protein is CSVDGGTRESYTF. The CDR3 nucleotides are TGCAGCGTTGACGGCGGGACTCGGGAGAGCTACACCTTC.

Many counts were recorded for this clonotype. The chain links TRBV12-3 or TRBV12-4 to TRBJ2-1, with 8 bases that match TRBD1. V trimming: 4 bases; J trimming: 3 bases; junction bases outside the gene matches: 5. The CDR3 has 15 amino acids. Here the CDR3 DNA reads TGTGCCAGCAGTTCAGGGGGCGAAGTCTACAATGAGCAGTTCTTC. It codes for CASSSGGEVYNEQFF.

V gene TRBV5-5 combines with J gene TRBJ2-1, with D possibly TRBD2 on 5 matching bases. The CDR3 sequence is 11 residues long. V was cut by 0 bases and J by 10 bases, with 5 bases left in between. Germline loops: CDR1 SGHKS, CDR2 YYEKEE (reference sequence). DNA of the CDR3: TGTGCCAGCAGCTTGGAGCGGGAGCAGTTCTTC. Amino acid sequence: CASSLEREQFF.

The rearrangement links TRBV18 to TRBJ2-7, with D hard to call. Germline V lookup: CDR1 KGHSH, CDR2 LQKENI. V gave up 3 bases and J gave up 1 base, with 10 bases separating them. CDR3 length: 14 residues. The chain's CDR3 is CASSPAWGSYEQYF. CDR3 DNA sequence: TGTGCCAGCTCACCCGCATGGGGTTCCTACGAGCAGTACTTC.

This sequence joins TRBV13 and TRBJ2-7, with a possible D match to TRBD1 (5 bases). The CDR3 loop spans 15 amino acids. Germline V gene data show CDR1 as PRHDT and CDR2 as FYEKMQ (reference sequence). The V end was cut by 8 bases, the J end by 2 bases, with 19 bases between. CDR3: CASGSQGDWTYEQYF. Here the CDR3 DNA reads TGTGCCAGCGGCTCCCAGGGTGACTGGACCTACGAGCAGTACTTC.

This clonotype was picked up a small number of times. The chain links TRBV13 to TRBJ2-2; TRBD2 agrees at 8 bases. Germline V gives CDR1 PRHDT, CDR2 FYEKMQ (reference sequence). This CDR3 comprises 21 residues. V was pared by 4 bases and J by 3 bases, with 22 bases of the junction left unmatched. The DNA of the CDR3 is TGTGCCAGCAGCTCCCGTCGCGCTAGGGGACTAGTGGTAGCTCACACCGGGGAGCTGTTTTTT. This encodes CASSSRRARGLVVAHTGELFF.

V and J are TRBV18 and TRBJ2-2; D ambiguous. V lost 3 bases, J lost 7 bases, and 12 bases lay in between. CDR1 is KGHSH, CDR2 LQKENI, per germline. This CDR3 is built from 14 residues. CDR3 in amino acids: CASSPGQLFGELFF. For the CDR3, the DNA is TGTGCCAGCTCACCTGGGCAACTCTTCGGGGAGCTGTTTTTT.

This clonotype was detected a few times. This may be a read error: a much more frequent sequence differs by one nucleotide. The CDR3 coding sequence is TGTGCCAGCAGCCTTACTAGCGGGATGGTCCTCAATGAGCAGTTCTTC. This translates into CASSLTSGMVLNEQFF. V usage is TRBV11-2 and J usage is TRBJ2-1, with 10 bases identical to TRBD2. Trimming took 5 bases from V and 6 from J; bases not matched to a gene: 10. This CDR3 is built from 16 residues. CDR1 is SGHAT, CDR2 FQNNGV, per germline.

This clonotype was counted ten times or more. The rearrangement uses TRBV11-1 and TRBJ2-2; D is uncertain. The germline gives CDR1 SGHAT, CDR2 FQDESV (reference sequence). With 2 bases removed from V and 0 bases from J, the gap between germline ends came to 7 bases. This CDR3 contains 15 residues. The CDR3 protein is CASSLRRTNTGELFF. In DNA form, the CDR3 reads TGTGCCAGCAGCTTACGGCGGACGAACACCGGGGAGCTGTTTTTT. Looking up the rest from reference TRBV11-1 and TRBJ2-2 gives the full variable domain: EAEVAQSPRYKITEKSQAVAFWCDPISGHATLYWYRQILGQGPELLVQFQDESVVDDSQLPKDRFSAERLKGVDSTLKIQPAELGDSAMYLCASSLRRTNTGELFFGEGSRLTVL.

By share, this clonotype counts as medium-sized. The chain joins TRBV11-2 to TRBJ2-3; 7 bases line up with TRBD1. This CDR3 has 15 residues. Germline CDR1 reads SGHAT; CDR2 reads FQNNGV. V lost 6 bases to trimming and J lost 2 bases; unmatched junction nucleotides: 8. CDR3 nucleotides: TGTGCCAGCAGACTACCGGGACAGTTCACAGATACGCAGTATTTT. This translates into CASRLPGQFTDTQYF.

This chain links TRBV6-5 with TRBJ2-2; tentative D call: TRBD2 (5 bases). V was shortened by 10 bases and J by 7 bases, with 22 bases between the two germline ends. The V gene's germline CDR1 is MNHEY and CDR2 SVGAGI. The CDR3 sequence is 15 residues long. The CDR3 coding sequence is TGTGCCACCGCCCGGGTCCTAGCCTTCAGCGGGGAGCTGTTTTTT. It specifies CATARVLAFSGELFF.

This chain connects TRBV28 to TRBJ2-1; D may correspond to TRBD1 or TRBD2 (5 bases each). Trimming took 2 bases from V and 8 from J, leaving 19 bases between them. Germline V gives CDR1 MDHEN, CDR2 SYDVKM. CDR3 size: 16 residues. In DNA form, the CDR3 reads TGTGCCAGCAGTTTACCACTCAGGGAGTTGACGTATGAGCAGTTCTTC. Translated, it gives CASSLPLRELTYEQFF. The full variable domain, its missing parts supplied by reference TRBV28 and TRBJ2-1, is DVKVTQSSRYLVKRTGEKVFLECVQDMDHENMFWYRQDPGLGLRLIYFSYDVKMKEKGDIPEGYSVSREKKERFSLILESASTNQTSMYLCASSLPLRELTYEQFFGPGTRLTVL.

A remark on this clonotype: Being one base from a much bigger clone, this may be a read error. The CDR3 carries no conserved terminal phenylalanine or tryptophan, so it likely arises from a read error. The CDR3: CASSFQRTSGRPGELFY. The CDR3 nucleotides read TGTGCCAGCAGCTTTCAAAGGACTAGCGGGAGACCCGGGGAGCTGTTTTAT. The gene calls are TRBV6-5 and TRBJ2-2, with 13 bases aligning to TRBD2. This CDR3 region has 17 residues. CDR1 and CDR2 (germline): MNHEY, SVGAGI. V shed 6 bases and J 6 bases; nucleotides not matched to a gene: 10.

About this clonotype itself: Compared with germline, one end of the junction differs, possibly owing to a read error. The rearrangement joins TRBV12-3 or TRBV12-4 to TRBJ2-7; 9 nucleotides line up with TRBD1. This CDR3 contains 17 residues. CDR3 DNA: TGTGACAGCAGTTTACCCATACCGACAGGGGGTTTCCACGAGCAGTACTTC. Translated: CDSSLPIPTGGFHEQYF.

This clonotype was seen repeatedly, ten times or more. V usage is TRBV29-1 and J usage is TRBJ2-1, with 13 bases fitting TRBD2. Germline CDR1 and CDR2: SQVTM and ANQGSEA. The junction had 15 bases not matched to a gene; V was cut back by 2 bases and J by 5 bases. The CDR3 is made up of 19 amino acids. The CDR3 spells CSVEIRTSGRLFGDNEQFF. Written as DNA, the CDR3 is TGCAGCGTTGAAATCCGGACTAGCGGGAGATTATTCGGGGACAATGAGCAGTTCTTC.

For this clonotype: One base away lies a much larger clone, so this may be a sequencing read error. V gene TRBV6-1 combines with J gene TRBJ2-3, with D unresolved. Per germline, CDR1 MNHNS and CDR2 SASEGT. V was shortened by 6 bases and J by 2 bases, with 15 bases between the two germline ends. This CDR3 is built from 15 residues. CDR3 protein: CASRKDRAYTDTQYF. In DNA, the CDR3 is TGTGCCAGCAGGAAGGATAGGGCTTACACAGATACGCAGTATTTT.